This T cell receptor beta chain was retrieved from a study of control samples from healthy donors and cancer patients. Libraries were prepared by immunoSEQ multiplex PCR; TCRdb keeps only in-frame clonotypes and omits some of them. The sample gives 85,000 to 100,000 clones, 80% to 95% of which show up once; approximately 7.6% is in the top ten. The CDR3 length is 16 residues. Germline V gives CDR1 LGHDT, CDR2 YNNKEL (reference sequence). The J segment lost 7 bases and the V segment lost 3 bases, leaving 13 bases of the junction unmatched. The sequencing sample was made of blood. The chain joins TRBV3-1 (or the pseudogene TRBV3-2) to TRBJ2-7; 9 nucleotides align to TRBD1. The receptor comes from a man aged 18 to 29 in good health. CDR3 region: CASSQKGGQGSREQYF. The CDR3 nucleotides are TGTGCCAGCAGCCAGAAGGGGGGACAGGGCTCGCGAGAGCAGTACTTC.